A selection of T cell receptor beta chains follows, all from one sample in a study of T cells in Graves' hyperthyroidism and ophthalmopathy. MiXCR, applied by TCRdb to the multiplex PCR reads, yields one record per CDR3 protein. The sample comprises about 600,000 distinct CDR3 sequences, roughly 15% of which are singletons, and around 12% rests with the top ten. The sequenced sample was blood. The receptors were gathered from a woman aged 45-59 years with Graves' ophthalmopathy. The CDR3 runs from the conserved cysteine through the conserved F or W. A D gene is named only where the DNA matches it firmly. For some rows the clone size is stated as once, few or many, or as a class when expanded; others skip it.

v_gene	d_gene	abundance	j_gene	CDR3nt	CDR3aa
TRBV9	.	.	TRBJ2-3	TGTGCCAGCAGCGTAGAGAGGGTAACAGATACGCAGTATTTT	CASSVERVTDTQYF
TRBV3-1	TRBD1	many	TRBJ1-1	TGTGCCAGCAGCCAAAGGGACAGGGGGTTAGCCACTGAAGCTTTCTTT	CASSQRDRGLATEAFF
TRBV20-1	.	.	TRBJ1-1	TGCACCGTCGGAGAGAACACTGAAGCTTTCTTT	CTVGENTEAFF
TRBV7-8	.	many	TRBJ2-2	TGTGCCAGCAGCGCAGGAGGGGCTCACACCGGGGAGCTGTTTTTT	CASSAGGAHTGELFF
TRBV20-1	TRBD2	many	TRBJ2-1	TGCAGTGCTAGAGATTCGCGACTAGCGGGCCATGAGCAGTTCTTC	CSARDSRLAGHEQFF
TRBV7-3	.	.	TRBJ2-2	TGTGCCAGCAGCTTAGGGAGTCGGACCGGGGAGCTGTTTTTT	CASSLGSRTGELFF
TRBV15	TRBD1	.	TRBJ2-5	TGTGCCACCAGCCCGGACAGGGGGGAGGAAGAGACCCAGTACTTC	CATSPDRGEEETQYF
TRBV7-6	.	few	TRBJ2-1	TGTGCCAGCAGCCCCTTAAGGGCTGAGCAGTTCTTC	CASSPLRAEQFF
TRBV30	.	many	TRBJ1-1	TGTGCCTGGAGTGTAGGGTTTGGCACTGAAGCTTTCTTT	CAWSVGFGTEAFF
TRBV20-1	.	.	TRBJ2-5	TGCAGTGCTCTACTAGGGAGGTTTCGGGAGACCCAGTACTTC	CSALLGRFRETQYF
TRBV18	.	many	TRBJ2-7	TGTGCCAGCTCACCTGCTGGACAGCCCTCCTACGAGCAGTACTTC	CASSPAGQPSYEQYF
TRBV20-1	.	many	TRBJ1-1	TGCAGTGCTCCCGGGCTCTACACTGAAGCTTTCTTT	CSAPGLYTEAFF
TRBV28	.	.	TRBJ1-2	TGTGCCAGCAGTTTTTTCCTGGGGGCTCACTATGGCTACACCTTC	CASSFFLGAHYGYTF
TRBV12-3/TRBV12-4	TRBD1	many	TRBJ2-5	TGTGCCAGCAGCCAACAGGGGCAGCCCCAGTACTTC	CASSQQGQPQYF
TRBV19	.	few	TRBJ1-5	TGTGCCAGTAGTATAGTTAGGGCTAGCAATCAGCCCCAGCATTTT	CASSIVRASNQPQHF
TRBV2	.	many	TRBJ2-2	TGTGCCAGCAAGTTAGGAGGGACCGGGGAGCTGTTTTTT	CASKLGGTGELFF
TRBV13	TRBD1	many	TRBJ1-3	TGTGCCAGCAGCTACAGGGGTTTACCCGGAAACACCATATATTTT	CASSYRGLPGNTIYF
TRBV2	.	many	TRBJ2-5	TGTGCCAGCAGTGACGACAGAGAGACCCAGTACTTC	CASSDDRETQYF
TRBV7-2	TRBD2	many	TRBJ2-3	TGTGCCAGCAGCCACGTAGCGGGAAAAGCTGTAGATACGCAGTATTTT	CASSHVAGKAVDTQYF
TRBV7-9	TRBD1	many	TRBJ2-1	TGTGCCAGCAGCTTACCCACAGGGGGGTTAGACAATGAGCAGTTCTTC	CASSLPTGGLDNEQFF
TRBV4-2	TRBD1	.	TRBJ2-7	TGTGCCAGCAGCCAAGGGACAGGGGACTACGAGCAGTACTTC	CASSQGTGDYEQYF
TRBV30	.	many	TRBJ2-1	TGTGCCTGGAGTCCCACGGGACTCAACTACAATGAGCAGTTCTTC	CAWSPTGLNYNEQFF
TRBV30	.	many	TRBJ1-1	TGTGCCTGGAGTGCCGCGGACAGCTTGAACACTGAAGCTTTCTTT	CAWSAADSLNTEAFF
TRBV28	.	.	TRBJ2-1	TGTGCCAGCAGTTTATTAGCCGGGACACTGTGGTACAATGAGCAGTTCTTC	CASSLLAGTLWYNEQFF
TRBV3-1	TRBD2	many	TRBJ2-5	TGTGCCAGCAGCCAAGGGACTAGCGGGAGAGAAGAGACCCAGTACTTC	CASSQGTSGREETQYF
TRBV7-9	TRBD2	many	TRBJ2-1	TGTGCCAGCAGCCACGACACTAGCGAAGGCTACAATGAGCAGTTCTTC	CASSHDTSEGYNEQFF
TRBV15	TRBD1	.	TRBJ1-5	TGTGCCACCAGCAGGGACAGGGGGGCTTCGGGCAATCAGCCCCAGCATTTT	CATSRDRGASGNQPQHF
TRBV15	.	few	TRBJ1-4	TGTGCCACCAGCAGAGGAGGGAATGAAAAACTGTTTTTT	CATSRGGNEKLFF
TRBV28	TRBD2	many	TRBJ2-3	TGTGCCAGCAGTTTTAGGTGGGCTAGCGGAGCTAGCACAGATACGCAGTATTTT	CASSFRWASGASTDTQYF
TRBV2	.	many	TRBJ1-5	TGTGCCAGCAGCTTGGCAGGGCGGACAAATCAGCCCCAGCATTTT	CASSLAGRTNQPQHF
TRBV27	.	few	TRBJ2-7	TGTGCCAGCAGTTTGATGTACGGTCCCTACGAGCAGTACTTC	CASSLMYGPYEQYF
TRBV7-9	TRBD1	many	TRBJ1-1	TGTGCCAGCAGCTTAGTGGAGTTTTGGAGGGGGCAGGACACTGAAGCTTTCTTT	CASSLVEFWRGQDTEAFF
TRBV28	.	.	TRBJ2-7	TGTGCCAGCAGTTTAACTTGGGGTATCCACGAGCAGTACTTC	CASSLTWGIHEQYF
TRBV20-1	TRBD2	many	TRBJ2-3	TGCAGTGCCACCATTAGCGGGAGCGCAGATACGCAGTATTTT	CSATISGSADTQYF
TRBV28	.	many	TRBJ2-5	TGTGCCAGCAGTTTAGGTGTTGGGCCGGGGGCGTTGGAGACCCAGTACTTC	CASSLGVGPGALETQYF
TRBV5-1	TRBD1	.	TRBJ2-2	TGCGCCAGCAGCTCGATCGACAGGGGGATTACCGGGGAGCTGTTTTTT	CASSSIDRGITGELFF
TRBV9	.	.	TRBJ2-5	TGTGCCAGCAGCGTAGGCAGGGGAAACCAAGAGACCCAGTACTTC	CASSVGRGNQETQYF
TRBV5-4	.	many	TRBJ2-5	TGTGCCAGCAGCCAACAAACGTGGAGTGGAGAGACCCAGTACTTC	CASSQQTWSGETQYF
TRBV2	TRBD2	many	TRBJ2-3	TGTGCCAGCAAAATACTAGCGGGAGGGACAGATACGCAGTATTTT	CASKILAGGTDTQYF
TRBV11-2	TRBD2	many	TRBJ2-7	TGTGCCAGCAGCTTATCCAGACTAGCGGGAGACGAGCAGTACTTC	CASSLSRLAGDEQYF
TRBV12-3/TRBV12-4	.	.	TRBJ2-3	TGTGCCAGCAGCCCACCTGGGCGCTCAGATACGCAGTATTTT	CASSPPGRSDTQYF